Sequencing of this T cell receptor (beta chain) was carried out in a study of T-cell memory formation after mild COVID-19. This CDR3 region has 14 residues. V was trimmed by 1 base and J by 11 bases, leaving 15 bases between them. The germline V gene has CDR1 SGHDN and CDR2 FVKESK. In TCRdb, the 5' RACE reads were re-called with MiXCR into one record per CDR3 protein. This sample yields hundreds of thousands of distinct CDR3 sequences, of which approximately 29% are seen a single time; 13% belongs to the top ten. J is TRBJ2-4 and V is TRBV14, with D possibly being TRBD2 (6 bases). This sequence originates from an adult woman who had mild COVID-19 (a few samples of this study predate the infection). Cell type and time point are not known. The sample consisted of PBMCs or a T cell subset sorted from them (not recorded which). CDR3 loop: CASSQARDWRVQYF. The CDR3 nucleotides read TGTGCCAGCAGCCAAGCCAGGGACTGGCGGGTTCAGTACTTC.